The TCR beta chain under discussion was sequenced for a study of cytomegalovirus exposure and HLA in healthy donors. The CDR3 length is 15 residues. Germline V CDR1 and CDR2: SGHAT, FQNNGV. After removal of 0 bases from V and 12 bases from J, the junction contained 7 bases not matched to a gene. Data came from immunoSEQ multiplex PCR; TCRdb stores just in-frame clones and leaves some out. Among approximately 220,000 clones listed, 85% to 90% were seen once. On this clone itself: Its matching antigen is unknown.

Findings of the study overall: A classifier reportedly called cytomegalovirus status with high sensitivity and specificity. Among TCR beta chains, those listed as cytomegalovirus-associated numbered more than 150.

The specimen was PBMCs. This sequence originates from a man aged 18 to 35 in good health and CMV-seronegative. The chain joins TRBV11-2 to TRBJ2-1, with 11 bases aligning to TRBD2. For the CDR3, the DNA is TGTGCCAGCAGCTTAGATTTGCTAGCGGGGGGATGGCAGTTCTTC. It is translated as CASSLDLLAGGWQFF.